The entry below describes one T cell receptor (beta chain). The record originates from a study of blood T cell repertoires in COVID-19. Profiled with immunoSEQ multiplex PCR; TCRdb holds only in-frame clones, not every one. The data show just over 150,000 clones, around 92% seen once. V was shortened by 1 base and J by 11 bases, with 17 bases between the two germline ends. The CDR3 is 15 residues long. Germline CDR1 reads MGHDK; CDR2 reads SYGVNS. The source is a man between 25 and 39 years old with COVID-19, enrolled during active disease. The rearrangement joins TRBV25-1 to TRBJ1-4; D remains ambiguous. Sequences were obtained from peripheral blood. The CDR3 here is CASSEFSPTREKLFF. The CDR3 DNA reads TGTGCCAGCAGTGAATTCTCCCCAACAAGGGAGAAACTGTTTTTT.